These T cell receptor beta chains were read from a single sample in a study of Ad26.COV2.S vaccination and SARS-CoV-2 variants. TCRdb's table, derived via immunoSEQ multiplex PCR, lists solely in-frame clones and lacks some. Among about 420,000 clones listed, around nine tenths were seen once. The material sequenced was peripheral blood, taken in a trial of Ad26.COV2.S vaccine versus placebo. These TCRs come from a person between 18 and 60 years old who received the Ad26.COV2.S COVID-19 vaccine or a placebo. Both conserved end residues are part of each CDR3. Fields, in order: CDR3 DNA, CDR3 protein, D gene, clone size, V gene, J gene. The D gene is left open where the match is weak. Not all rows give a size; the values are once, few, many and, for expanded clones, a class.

DNA: TGTGCCTGGTCGCCCGGCGACAGGGAGACCAATGAGCAGTTCTTC
CDR3: CAWSPGDRETNEQFF
D: TRBD1
size: NA
V: TRBV30
J: TRBJ2-1

DNA: TGCGCCAGCAGCCCGACTAGCGGGGGGGCTGGCACCGGGGAGCTGTTTTTT
CDR3: CASSPTSGGAGTGELFF
D: TRBD2
size: NA
V: TRBV5-1
J: TRBJ2-2

DNA: TGTGCCTGGAGTGTACGGCCCGCCGTTTGGGGCCAAGAGACCCAGTACTTC
CDR3: CAWSVRPAVWGQETQYF
D: NA
size: NA
V: TRBV30
J: TRBJ2-5

DNA: TGTGCCAGCAGTTTTCGGGGCCCAAACACCGGGGAGCTGTTTTTT
CDR3: CASSFRGPNTGELFF
D: NA
size: NA
V: TRBV28
J: TRBJ2-2

DNA: TGTGCCAGCAGGATCCGACAGGGAGGGGTTTACGAGCAGTACTTC
CDR3: CASRIRQGGVYEQYF
D: NA
size: NA
V: TRBV6-5
J: TRBJ2-7

DNA: TGTGCAAGTCGCTTCACAACTAGGGTTACCAGGGCTTTCTTT
CDR3: CASRFTTRVTRAFF
D: NA
size: NA
V: TRBV12-2
J: TRBJ1-1

DNA: TGTGCTAGTGCCAGGAGAGGGGGTCTTAGCACAGATACGCAGTATTTT
CDR3: CASARRGGLSTDTQYF
D: NA
size: NA
V: TRBV12-5
J: TRBJ2-3

DNA: TGTGCCACCAGCGGTAACAGGGACGGTCAACCTAGCACAGATACGCAGTATTTT
CDR3: CATSGNRDGQPSTDTQYF
D: NA
size: once
V: TRBV15
J: TRBJ2-3

DNA: TGTGCCAGCAGTGAAGCGCTCAGTCACGCCGGCTACGAGCAGTACTTC
CDR3: CASSEALSHAGYEQYF
D: NA
size: many
V: TRBV6-1
J: TRBJ2-7

DNA: TGTGCCAGCGCAACAGGGGGCTCTGGGGTCTACACCTTC
CDR3: CASATGGSGVYTF
D: TRBD1
size: NA
V: TRBV12-3/TRBV12-4
J: TRBJ1-2

DNA: TGTGCCAGCTCACCCCGGACAGGGTACAATGAGCAGTTCTTC
CDR3: CASSPRTGYNEQFF
D: TRBD1
size: NA
V: TRBV18
J: TRBJ2-1

DNA: TGCGCCAGCAGCCATAAGGACTCTCTATACGAGCAGTACTTC
CDR3: CASSHKDSLYEQYF
D: NA
size: NA
V: TRBV4-1
J: TRBJ2-7

DNA: TGTGCCAGCAGCTTTCCAGGGGCGAGCGGCTATGGCTACACCTTC
CDR3: CASSFPGASGYGYTF
D: NA
size: NA
V: TRBV11-2
J: TRBJ1-2

DNA: TGTGCCAGCAGCTTGGGACTAGGTGGAGATACGCAGTATTTT
CDR3: CASSLGLGGDTQYF
D: TRBD2
size: NA
V: TRBV7-3
J: TRBJ2-3

DNA: TGTGCCAGCAGTTTACAGGGGAGAGATACGCAGTATTTT
CDR3: CASSLQGRDTQYF
D: NA
size: NA
V: TRBV12-3/TRBV12-4
J: TRBJ2-3

DNA: TGTGCCAGCAGCAGAGGGACAGGGGATACCCACGAGCAGTACTTC
CDR3: CASSRGTGDTHEQYF
D: TRBD1
size: NA
V: TRBV6-5
J: TRBJ2-7

DNA: TGTGCCAGCAGCTTGTATTCCTCGCCGGGACAGGGAAAAGGCGAGCAGTACTTC
CDR3: CASSLYSSPGQGKGEQYF
D: TRBD1
size: NA
V: TRBV5-8
J: TRBJ2-7

DNA: TGCAGCGTTGACAGGGACAACATAGACAATGAGCAGTTCTTC
CDR3: CSVDRDNIDNEQFF
D: NA
size: NA
V: TRBV29-1
J: TRBJ2-1

DNA: TGTGCCACCAGCAGAGATGTATTCCTCGGGGGGGACAATGAGCAGTTCTTC
CDR3: CATSRDVFLGGDNEQFF
D: TRBD2
size: NA
V: TRBV15
J: TRBJ2-1

DNA: TGTGCCAGCAGCGTCACTAGCCGGGATGAGCAGTTCTTC
CDR3: CASSVTSRDEQFF
D: NA
size: once
V: TRBV9
J: TRBJ2-1

DNA: TGTGCCAGCAGCAAATCGGGGACGGATACGCAGTATTTT
CDR3: CASSKSGTDTQYF
D: NA
size: NA
V: TRBV21-1
J: TRBJ2-3

DNA: TGCGCAGTTACTCCATCGTTCCAGGGCAGGGATGAAAAACTGTTTTTT
CDR3: CAVTPSFQGRDEKLFF
D: NA
size: few
V: TRBV10-2
J: TRBJ1-4

DNA: TGTGCCAGCAGTTTATTTAGGATGGGTGGGACCCAGTACTTC
CDR3: CASSLFRMGGTQYF
D: NA
size: once
V: TRBV28
J: TRBJ2-5

DNA: TGTGCCAGCAGTCCACACGGATTCTCTGGAAACACCATATATTTT
CDR3: CASSPHGFSGNTIYF
D: NA
size: NA
V: TRBV25-1
J: TRBJ1-3

DNA: TGCGCCAGCAGCCAAGGCTGGACAGGGGGCGTTGTAGATACGCAGTATTTT
CDR3: CASSQGWTGGVVDTQYF
D: TRBD1
size: NA
V: TRBV4-3
J: TRBJ2-3

DNA: TGTGCCAGCAGCATCGACAGGAGCTCCTACGAGCAGTACTTC
CDR3: CASSIDRSSYEQYF
D: NA
size: NA
V: TRBV7-2
J: TRBJ2-7

DNA: TGCGCCAGCAGCGTCATGGGGCCAACGAACACCGGGGAGCTGTTTTTT
CDR3: CASSVMGPTNTGELFF
D: NA
size: few
V: TRBV5-1
J: TRBJ2-2

DNA: TGTGCCAGCAGGGGAAAGGGACACGAGCAGTACTTC
CDR3: CASRGKGHEQYF
D: NA
size: NA
V: TRBV12-3/TRBV12-4
J: TRBJ2-7

DNA: TGCAGCGCTCTGACAGGGGCCCTGAACACTGAAGCTTTCTTT
CDR3: CSALTGALNTEAFF
D: TRBD1
size: NA
V: TRBV29-1
J: TRBJ1-1

DNA: TGTGCCAGCAGTTTCAGCGTTGGCAATGAGCAGTTCTTC
CDR3: CASSFSVGNEQFF
D: NA
size: NA
V: TRBV12-3/TRBV12-4
J: TRBJ2-1

DNA: TGTGCCAGCAGCTCAAACCCTCTAAGGACAGGGGGGAGCAATCAGCCCCAGCATTTT
CDR3: CASSSNPLRTGGSNQPQHF
D: TRBD1
size: NA
V: TRBV7-2
J: TRBJ1-5

DNA: TGTGCCAGCAGCCTTCGGACTTTGGGGGGCACAGATACGCAGTATTTT
CDR3: CASSLRTLGGTDTQYF
D: NA
size: once
V: TRBV14
J: TRBJ2-3

DNA: TGTGCCAGCAGTGTTGATCTAGCGGGGACTAACACCGGGGAGCTGTTTTTT
CDR3: CASSVDLAGTNTGELFF
D: TRBD2
size: NA
V: TRBV6-4
J: TRBJ2-2

DNA: TGTGCCAGCTCACCACCATTAAGTAACAGTTTTAACACTGAAGCTTTCTTT
CDR3: CASSPPLSNSFNTEAFF
D: NA
size: NA
V: TRBV18
J: TRBJ1-1

DNA: TGCGCCAGCAGGAGGGGATCGGGCGATTCACCCCTCCACTTT
CDR3: CASRRGSGDSPLHF
D: NA
size: NA
V: TRBV5-1
J: TRBJ1-6

DNA: TGTGCCAGCAGCTGGGCAGGGGTAAACACTGAAGCTTTCTTT
CDR3: CASSWAGVNTEAFF
D: NA
size: NA
V: TRBV27
J: TRBJ1-1

DNA: TGTGCCAGCAGACTGGCAAGGAATGAGCAGTTCTTC
CDR3: CASRLARNEQFF
D: NA
size: NA
V: TRBV28
J: TRBJ2-1

DNA: TGTGCCAGTAGCGGGGGGGCCGCCAATGAGCAGTTCTTC
CDR3: CASSGGAANEQFF
D: TRBD2
size: NA
V: TRBV12-3/TRBV12-4
J: TRBJ2-1

DNA: TGTGCCAGCAGCCTAAATTCACCCCTCCACTTT
CDR3: CASSLNSPLHF
D: NA
size: NA
V: TRBV7-2
J: TRBJ1-6

DNA: TGTGCCACCGGACAGGTGGGGTCTGGGGCCAACGTCCTGACTTTC
CDR3: CATGQVGSGANVLTF
D: TRBD1
size: NA
V: TRBV15
J: TRBJ2-6

DNA: TGCGCCAGCAGCTTGGCCGGACAGGGGATAGTCGGGGCCAACGTCCTGACTTTC
CDR3: CASSLAGQGIVGANVLTF
D: TRBD1
size: NA
V: TRBV5-1
J: TRBJ2-6

DNA: TGTGCCATCACTGGCTGGGGAAGGCGTGCCGGGGAGCTGTTTTTT
CDR3: CAITGWGRRAGELFF
D: NA
size: NA
V: TRBV7-2
J: TRBJ2-2

DNA: TGTGCCAGCAGTTGGACGGGTAGGGGTACAGATACGCAGTATTTT
CDR3: CASSWTGRGTDTQYF
D: NA
size: NA
V: TRBV6-5
J: TRBJ2-3

DNA: TGTGCCAGCAGTGACGTTGGTGTGGTGGGAGAGACCCAGTACTTC
CDR3: CASSDVGVVGETQYF
D: NA
size: NA
V: TRBV2
J: TRBJ2-5

DNA: TGTGCCAGCAGCTTAGCATCGGGGGTTAGCACAGATACGCAGTATTTT
CDR3: CASSLASGVSTDTQYF
D: NA
size: once
V: TRBV7-2
J: TRBJ2-3

DNA: TGCGCCAGCAGCCAAGTGGGAAATAGCAATCAGCCCCAGCATTTT
CDR3: CASSQVGNSNQPQHF
D: NA
size: NA
V: TRBV4-1
J: TRBJ1-5

DNA: TGCGCCAGCAGCCAAGATCTGGTCCAGGGTGTCTATGGCTACACCTTC
CDR3: CASSQDLVQGVYGYTF
D: NA
size: NA
V: TRBV4-3
J: TRBJ1-2

DNA: TGTGCCAGCAGCAAAGGGGCTCCGGGACACTCCAACTACAATGAGCAGTTCTTC
CDR3: CASSKGAPGHSNYNEQFF
D: NA
size: NA
V: TRBV21-1
J: TRBJ2-1

DNA: TGTGCCAGCAGTTTACAGACAGGGTCCGATCAGCCCCAGCATTTT
CDR3: CASSLQTGSDQPQHF
D: TRBD1
size: once
V: TRBV28
J: TRBJ1-5

DNA: TGTGCCAGCAGTGATCGAGCGTTGGAAGGGGATGGCTACACCTTC
CDR3: CASSDRALEGDGYTF
D: NA
size: NA
V: TRBV2
J: TRBJ1-2

DNA: TGTGCCAGCAGCTCTTCACAGGGGCCAGCTTTCTTT
CDR3: CASSSSQGPAFF
D: TRBD1
size: NA
V: TRBV9
J: TRBJ1-1

DNA: TGTGCCAGCAGCCCGGACTACTCCTACGAGCAGTACTTC
CDR3: CASSPDYSYEQYF
D: NA
size: NA
V: TRBV5-4
J: TRBJ2-7

DNA: TGCAGCGTTGATCCGCACGGGGGAAGGACTGAAGCTTTCTTT
CDR3: CSVDPHGGRTEAFF
D: NA
size: NA
V: TRBV29-1
J: TRBJ1-1

DNA: TGTGCCAGTAGTCCCGACGGACGGTCTGAAGCTTTCTTT
CDR3: CASSPDGRSEAFF
D: NA
size: NA
V: TRBV19
J: TRBJ1-1

DNA: TGTGCCAGCAGATGGGACAGCCCCACCGGGGAGCTGTTTTTT
CDR3: CASRWDSPTGELFF
D: TRBD1
size: once
V: TRBV7-9
J: TRBJ2-2

DNA: TGCGCCAGCAGCTCCCTTTCTGGGGGACGAAACAATGAGCAGTTCTTC
CDR3: CASSSLSGGRNNEQFF
D: NA
size: NA
V: TRBV5-1
J: TRBJ2-1

DNA: TGTGCCAGCAGCTTTCTAGCGGGGTACAATGAGCAGTTCTTC
CDR3: CASSFLAGYNEQFF
D: TRBD2
size: NA
V: TRBV5-8
J: TRBJ2-1

DNA: TGTGCCAGCAGTTTAGAGCGGGGGGCGAACACTGAAGCTTTCTTT
CDR3: CASSLERGANTEAFF
D: NA
size: NA
V: TRBV27
J: TRBJ1-1